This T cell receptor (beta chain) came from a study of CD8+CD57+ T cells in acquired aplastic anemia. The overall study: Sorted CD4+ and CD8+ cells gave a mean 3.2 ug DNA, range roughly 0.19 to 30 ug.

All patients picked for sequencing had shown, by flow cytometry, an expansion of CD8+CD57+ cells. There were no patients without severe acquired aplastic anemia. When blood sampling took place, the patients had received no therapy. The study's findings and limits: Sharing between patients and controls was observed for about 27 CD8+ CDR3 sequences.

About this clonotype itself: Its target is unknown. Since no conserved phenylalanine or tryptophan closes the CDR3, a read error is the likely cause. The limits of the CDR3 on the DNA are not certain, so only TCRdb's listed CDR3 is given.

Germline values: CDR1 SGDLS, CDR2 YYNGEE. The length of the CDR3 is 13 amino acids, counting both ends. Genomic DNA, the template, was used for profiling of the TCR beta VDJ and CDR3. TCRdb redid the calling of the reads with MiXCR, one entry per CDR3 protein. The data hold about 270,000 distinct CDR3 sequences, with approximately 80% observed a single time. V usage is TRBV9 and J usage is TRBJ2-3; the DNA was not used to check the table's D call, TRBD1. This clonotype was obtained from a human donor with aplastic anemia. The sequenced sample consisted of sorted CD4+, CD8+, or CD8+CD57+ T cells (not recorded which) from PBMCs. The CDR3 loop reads CASSVEDKPTVYI.